Listed here are 26 T cell receptor beta chains from one sample, sequenced in a study of tumor and adjacent non-tumor tissue in lung cancer. The template was RNA from unsorted bulk tissue. The normal lung tissue was taken more than 3 cm from the tumor edge. TCRbeta libraries were built with three rounds of nested PCR, modified from ARM-PCR. Using its own MiXCR run on the multiplex PCR reads, TCRdb lists one record per CDR3 protein. In the table there are some 100,000 distinct CDR3 sequences, roughly 60% of which are singletons. Sequenced input: distant non-tumor lung tissue. The receptors here all came from a man between 25 and 39 years old with non-small cell lung cancer.

Note on this clonotype: The junction and the germline gene differ at one end; a read error may be behind it. The chain recombines TRBV12-3 or TRBV12-4 with TRBJ1-1; perhaps TRBD1 as D (5 bases). The CDR3 is made up of 12 amino acids. This chain's CDR3 is CAISPGHYEAFF. The CDR3 DNA reads as TGTGCCATCAGTCCCGGACACTATGAAGCTTTCTTC.

With regard to this clonotype: A much larger clone is a single base away; this may be a read error. The chain uses TRBV29-1 and TRBJ1-1, with D hard to call. Per germline, CDR1 SQVTM and CDR2 ANQGSEA. This CDR3 region has 11 residues. The CDR3 sequence: CSVETYTETFF. The CDR3 region has the DNA TGCAGCGTTGAAACTTACACTGAAACTTTCTTT.

For this clonotype: It may be a read error: a sequence one base away is much more abundant. V and J are TRBV20-1 and TRBJ1-1; D perhaps matches TRBD1 (6 bases). This CDR3 has 15 residues. Germline V lookup: CDR1 DFQATT, CDR2 SNEGSKA (reference sequence). CDR3 sequence reads: CCASADFFQGTEAFF. The DNA for the CDR3 is TGCTGTGCTTCCGCCGACTTTTTTCAGGGGACTGAAGCTTTCTTT.

In regard to this clonotype: The junction does not match germline at one end; this may be a read error. CDR3 loop: CASSQDSGGAHTGGLFF. CDR3 sequence (DNA): TGCGCCAGCAGCCAAGATAGCGGTGGGGCGCACACCGGGGGGCTGTTTTTT. The chain employs TRBV4-1 and TRBJ2-2; TRBD2 might be the D (6 bases). This CDR3 region has 17 residues. Per the germline V gene, CDR1 is MGHRA and CDR2 is YSYEKL.

In this sample, this clonotype turned up once. V gene TRBV12-3 or TRBV12-4 combines with J gene TRBJ1-3, with D possibly TRBD1 on 5 matching bases. CDR3 size: 17 residues. The V and J ends lost 6 bases and 2 bases respectively, with 20 bases between them. In nucleotides, the CDR3 is TGTGCCAGCAGGTTCACTCAGGGAGACAAGGCTGGAAACACCATATATTTT. Protein: CASRFTQGDKAGNTIYF.

This chain uses TRBV14 with TRBJ2-7, with D possibly TRBD2 on 6 matching bases. The V end was cut by 0 bases, the J end by 2 bases, with 11 bases between. This CDR3 contains 15 residues. Germline values: CDR1 SGHDN, CDR2 FVKESK. For the CDR3, the DNA is TGTGCCAGCAGCCAAGATCACGGGGAGGCCTACGAGCAGTACTTC. It encodes CASSQDHGEAYEQYF.

Comment on this clonotype: A single base separates this from a much larger clone, so it may be a read error. This chain uses TRBV5-4 with TRBJ2-3; no clear D. CDR3 length: 13 amino acids. Germline V gene data show CDR1 as SGHNT and CDR2 as YYREEE (reference sequence). V was cut by 4 bases and J by 2 bases, with 8 bases left in between. In DNA, the CDR3 is TGTGCCAGCAGCCTTGTACTCACAGATACGCAGTATTTT. Translating it yields CASSLVLTDTQYF.

This clonotype ranks as medium-sized. V gene TRBV11-2 combines with J gene TRBJ1-2; D gene uncertain. This CDR3 spans 11 amino acids. The ends were cut back, 4 bases at V and 4 bases at J, with 4 bases in the middle. CDR1 SGHAT and CDR2 FQNNGV come from the germline V gene. This CDR3 reads CASSSSYGYTF. Written as DNA, the CDR3 is TGTGCCAGCAGCTCGTCCTATGGCTACACCTTC.

For this clonotype: This may be a read error, as it is one base from a much larger clone. The J gene is TRBJ2-7, the V gene TRBV11-1; 8 bases map to TRBD1. After removal of 2 bases from V and 5 bases from J, the junction contained 8 bases not matched to a gene. The CDR3 covers 15 residues. From germline, CDR1 is SGHAT and CDR2 FQDESV (reference sequence). The CDR3 loop reads CASSLSPTGVHEQYF. In nucleotides, the CDR3 is TGTGCCAGCAGCTTATCGCCGACAGGGGTGCACGAGCAGTACTTC.

This chain joins TRBV29-1 and TRBJ2-5; 9 nucleotides agree with TRBD2. CDR3 length: 14 residues. CDR1 and CDR2 from the germline V gene are SQVTM and ANQGSEA. V was pared by 5 bases and J by 4 bases, with 8 bases of the junction left unmatched. The CDR3 loop is CSVILAGGGETQYF. CDR3 in DNA: TGCAGCGTTATCCTTGCGGGAGGGGGAGAGACCCAGTACTTC.

In regard to this clonotype: With a much larger clone just one base away, this may be a read error. The V call is TRBV6-2 or TRBV6-3, the J call TRBJ2-7; no clear D. V lost 6 bases and J 3 bases, leaving 6 bases between the germline ends. Germline V gene lookup returns CDR1 MNHEY and CDR2 SVGEGT. The CDR3 contains 11 residues. CDR3 loop: CASRGSYEQYF. Written as DNA, the CDR3 is TGTGCCAGCAGAGGCAGCTACGAGCAGTACTTC.

The chain has TRBV5-5 and TRBJ1-5; D not resolved. Between the trimmed V and J ends, which lost 4 bases and 2 bases, there was a span of 13 bases. This CDR3 spans 15 amino acids. In germline, CDR1 is SGHKS, CDR2 YYEKEE (reference sequence). CDR3 residues: CASSPVGSGNQPQHF. The DNA of the CDR3 is TGTGCCAGCAGCCCAGTCGGGTCAGGCAATCAGCCCCAGCATTTT.

As for this clonotype: An end of the junction does not agree with germline; a read error may underlie this. The rearrangement joins TRBV6-5 to TRBJ1-5; 7 bases are a match to TRBD1. The CDR3 has 15 amino acids. The germline V gene encodes CDR1 MNHEY and CDR2 SVGAGI. CDR3 in amino acids: CAISPDRANNQPQDF. Here the CDR3 DNA reads TGTGCCATCAGTCCTGACAGGGCCAACAATCAGCCCCAAGATTTT.

About this clonotype itself: Just one base apart from a much larger clone, this may be a read error. V usage is TRBV6-2 or TRBV6-3 and J usage is TRBJ2-3; D is possibly TRBD1 (5 bases). This CDR3 contains 14 residues. Germline loops: CDR1 MNHEY, CDR2 SVGEGT. Trimming took 8 bases from V and 5 from J, leaving 17 bases between them. CDR3 bases: TGTGCCAGCTCCTTGACAGAAAGAGGAGATACGCAGTATTTT. The encoded protein is CASSLTERGDTQYF.

This chain links TRBV11-2 with TRBJ2-6, with 8 nucleotides matching TRBD2. The CDR3 is made up of 18 amino acids. Per the germline V gene, CDR1 is SGHAT and CDR2 is FQNNGV. Losses at the gene ends were 5 bases for V and 3 bases for J; bases not matched to a gene: 12. The CDR3 loop reads CASSPRGGTASGANVLTF. The CDR3 DNA sequence: TGTGCCAGCAGCCCACGGGGGGGTACGGCGAGTGGGGCCAACGTCCTGACTTTC.

This clonotype was seen a few times. This sequence joins TRBV29-1 and TRBJ1-5; the D gene is possibly TRBD1 (5 bases). The CDR3 is 12 amino acids. V was clipped by 6 bases and J by 5 bases, with 11 bases between them. Germline loops: CDR1 SQVTM, CDR2 ANQGSEA. The CDR3 loop is CSVGHLDQPQHF. CDR3 in DNA: TGCAGCGTCGGACACCTCGATCAGCCCCAGCATTTT.

The gene calls are TRBV11-2 and TRBJ2-7, with TRBD2 matching 7 bases. The V gene end was trimmed by 10 bases and the J gene end by 2 bases; junction bases not matched to a gene: 8. The CDR3 spans 13 residues. Germline lookup yields CDR1 SGHAT and CDR2 FQNNGV. CDR3 loop: CATSPAGTYEQYF. Here the CDR3 DNA reads TGTGCCACCAGTCCAGCGGGAACCTACGAGCAGTACTTC.

For this clonotype: At one end the junction does not follow the germline gene, possibly because of a read error. CDR3 protein: CASSFSNLNTGKLFF. In nucleotides, the CDR3 is TGTGCCAGCAGTTTCTCCAATCTCAACACCGGGAAGCTGTTTTTT. This chain connects TRBV5-6 to TRBJ2-2, with D tentatively TRBD2 (5 bases). CDR1 is SGHDT and CDR2 is YYEEEE in the germline V gene. The CDR3 covers 15 residues. The complete variable domain, with remaining parts taken from reference TRBV5-6 and TRBJ2-2, reads DAGVTQSPTHLIKTRGQQVTLRCSPKSGHDTVSWYQQALGQGPQFIFQYYEEEERQRGNFPDRFSGHQFPNYSSELNVNALLLGDSALYLCASSFSNLNTGKLFFGEGSRLTVL.

The rearrangement links TRBV11-2 to TRBJ1-5; D is unresolved. The germline V and J ends were trimmed by 6 bases and 0 bases, with 12 bases remaining between them. This CDR3 contains 15 residues. Germline CDR1 SGHAT, CDR2 FQNNGV. For the CDR3, the DNA is TGTGCCAGCAGTCCGACACCTTGTAGCAATCAGCCCCAGCATTTT. Protein: CASSPTPCSNQPQHF.

Of note for this clonotype: One junction end does not reproduce the germline sequence, and a read error may be involved. This sequence joins TRBV11-3 and TRBJ2-3; the D gene is possibly TRBD2 (5 bases). CDR1 SGHNT and CDR2 YENEEA come from the germline V gene. The CDR3 has 13 residues. The CDR3 here is CARSLEVTDTQFF. CDR3 DNA: TGTGCCAGGAGCTTGGAGGTCACAGATACGCAGTTTTTT.

This clonotype was found a few times. The chain employs TRBV4-1 and TRBJ2-7; 7 bases match TRBD1. In germline, CDR1 is MGHRA, CDR2 YSYEKL. The CDR3 covers 14 residues. Germline trimming cut 6 bases from V and 5 bases from J; bases unmatched to any gene: 10. The CDR3 DNA sequence: TGCGCCAGCAGGTCCTACAGGGGAAGGGACGAGCAGTACTTC. It codes for CASRSYRGRDEQYF.

About this clonotype itself: Compared with germline, one end of the junction differs, possibly owing to a read error. The chain recombines TRBV11-2 with TRBJ1-1; possibly TRBD1 for D (5 bases). CDR1 and CDR2 from the germline V gene are SGHAT and FQNNGV. This CDR3 region has 15 residues. This CDR3 reads CASSFGGTVNTKAFF. CDR3 bases: TGTGCCAGCAGCTTCGGGGGAACGGTGAACACTAAAGCTTTCTTT.

With respect to this clonotype: A read error may produce the germline difference seen at one junction end. This rearrangement joins TRBV20-1 to TRBJ2-5; either TRBD1 or TRBD2 may supply D (5 bases each). The germline V gene has CDR1 DFQATT and CDR2 SNEGSKA (reference sequence). The CDR3 contains 16 residues. The CDR3 bases are TGCAGTCCTAGAGATCTCGAAAGAGGGGTCCAAGAGACCCAGTATTTC. Protein product: CSPRDLERGVQETQYF.

The J gene is TRBJ2-1, the V gene TRBV7-9, with TRBD2 identical over 11 bases. This CDR3 is built from 15 residues. The germline V gene encodes CDR1 SEHNR and CDR2 FQNEAQ (reference sequence). J lost 7 bases, V lost 2 bases, and 4 bases had no gene match. The CDR3 spells CASSLIAGGPNEQFF. CDR3 DNA sequence: TGTGCCAGCAGCTTAATAGCGGGAGGGCCTAATGAGCAGTTCTTC.

The chain recombines TRBV13 with TRBJ2-1; D is perhaps TRBD2 (6 bases). The ends were cut back, 0 bases at V and 8 bases at J, with 8 bases in the middle. Germline V CDR1 and CDR2: PRHDT, FYEKMQ (reference sequence). This CDR3 is built from 13 residues. The CDR3 protein is CASSLGSSDEQFF. CDR3 nucleotides: TGTGCCAGCAGCTTAGGGTCTAGCGATGAGCAGTTCTTC.

With regard to this clonotype: A read error may produce the germline difference seen at one junction end. CDR3 sequence reads: CASSSGTDTGELYF. The CDR3 coding sequence is TGTGCCAGCAGTTCCGGGACGGACACTGGGGAGCTGTATTTT. V usage is TRBV6-2 or TRBV6-3 and J usage is TRBJ2-2; either TRBD1 or TRBD2 may supply D (5 bases each). The CDR3 spans 14 residues. CDR1 and CDR2 from the germline V gene are MNHEY and SVGEGT.